These 5 T cell receptor beta chains were all obtained from the same sample, sequenced in a study of blood T cell repertoires in COVID-19. Using immunoSEQ multiplex PCR, the repertoire was profiled, and TCRdb retains in-frame clones only, with some absent. The sample comprises over 150,000 clones, roughly nine tenths of which are singletons, and around 21% rests with the top ten. The sequencing sample was made of peripheral blood. These receptors all stem from a man between 65 and 85 years old with active or convalescent COVID-19.

The V gene is TRBV7-2, the J gene TRBJ1-1; TRBD1 matches 8 bases. V shed 5 bases, J shed 3 bases, and the junction held 5 bases outside the gene matches. This CDR3 has 14 residues. Germline values: CDR1 SGHTA, CDR2 FQGNSA. This CDR3 is CASSQRTGYTEAFF. The CDR3 DNA reads TGTGCCAGCAGCCAGCGGACAGGGTACACTGAAGCTTTCTTT.

The V call is TRBV2, the J call TRBJ1-1; no clear D gene. The germline CDR1 and CDR2 sequences are SNHLY and FYNNEI. V was shortened by 3 bases and J by 5 bases, with 7 bases between the two germline ends. The CDR3 is 12 amino acids. The CDR3 bases are TGTGCCAGCAGTGACGAGGGAACTGAAGCTTTCTTT. The encoded protein is CASSDEGTEAFF.

This chain links TRBV7-2 with TRBJ2-7, with 8 positions matching TRBD1. The germline gives CDR1 SGHTA, CDR2 FQGNSA. The V and J ends lost 1 base and 3 bases, in that order; junction bases with no gene match: 5. The CDR3 loop spans 15 amino acids. The CDR3 here is CASSLGTGQHYEQYF. For the CDR3, the DNA is TGTGCCAGCAGCTTAGGGACAGGGCAGCACTACGAGCAGTACTTC.

The CDR3 DNA reads as TGTGCCACCAGCACCAAGGGGCCCCAGGGGGCTTTCTTT. The encoded protein is CATSTKGPQGAFF. This chain links TRBV15 with TRBJ1-1, with a possible D match to TRBD1 (6 bases). Trimming removed 4 bases from V and 11 bases from J, with 17 bases in between. Germline lookup yields CDR1 LNHNV and CDR2 YYDKDF (reference sequence). The CDR3 extends over 13 amino acids.

This clone showed up just a few times. V gene TRBV10-3 combines with J gene TRBJ2-5; 10 positions match TRBD1. Germline-derived CDR1 and CDR2 are ENHRY and SYGVKD. V lost 2 bases and J lost 10; bases outside the gene matches: 13. The CDR3 is 16 residues long. DNA for the CDR3: TGTGCCATCAGTGAGGAGGGACAGGGGCCTATTGGGGACCAGTACTTC. It translates to CAISEEGQGPIGDQYF.